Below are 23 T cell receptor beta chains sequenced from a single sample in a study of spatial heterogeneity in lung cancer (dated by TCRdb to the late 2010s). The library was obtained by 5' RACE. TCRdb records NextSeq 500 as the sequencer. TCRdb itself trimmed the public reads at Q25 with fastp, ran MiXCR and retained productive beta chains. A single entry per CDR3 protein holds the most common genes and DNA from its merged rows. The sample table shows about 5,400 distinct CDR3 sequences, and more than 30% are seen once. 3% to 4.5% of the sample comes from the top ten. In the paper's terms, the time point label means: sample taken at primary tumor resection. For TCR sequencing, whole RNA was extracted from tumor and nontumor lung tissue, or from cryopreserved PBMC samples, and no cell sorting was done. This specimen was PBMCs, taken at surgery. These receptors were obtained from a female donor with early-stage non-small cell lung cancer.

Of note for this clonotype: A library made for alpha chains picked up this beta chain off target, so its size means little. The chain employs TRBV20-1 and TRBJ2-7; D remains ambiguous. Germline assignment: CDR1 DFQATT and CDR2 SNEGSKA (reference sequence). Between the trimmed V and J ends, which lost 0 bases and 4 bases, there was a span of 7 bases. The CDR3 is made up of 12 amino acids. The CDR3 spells CSAREIAYEQYF. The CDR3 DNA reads TGCAGTGCTAGAGAGATCGCGTACGAGCAGTACTTC.

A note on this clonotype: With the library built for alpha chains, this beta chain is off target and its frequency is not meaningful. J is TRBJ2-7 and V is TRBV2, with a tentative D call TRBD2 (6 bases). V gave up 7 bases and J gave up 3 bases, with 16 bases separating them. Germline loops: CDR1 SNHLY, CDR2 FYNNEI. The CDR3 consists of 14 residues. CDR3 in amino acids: CASMEGGALYEQYF. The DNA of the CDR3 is TGTGCCAGCATGGAAGGCGGGGCGCTCTACGAGCAGTACTTC. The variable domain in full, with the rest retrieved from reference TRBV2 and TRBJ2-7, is EPEVTQTPSHQVTQMGQEVILRCVPISNHLYFYWYRQILGQKVEFLVSFYNNEISEKSEIFDDQFSVERPDGSNFTLKIRSTKLEDSAMYFCASMEGGALYEQYFGPGTRLTVT.

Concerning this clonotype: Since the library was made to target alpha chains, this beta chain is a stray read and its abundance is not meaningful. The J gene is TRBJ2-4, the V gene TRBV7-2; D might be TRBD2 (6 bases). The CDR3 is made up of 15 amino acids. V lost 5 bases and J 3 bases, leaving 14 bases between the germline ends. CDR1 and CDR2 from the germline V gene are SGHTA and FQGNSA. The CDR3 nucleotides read TGTGCCAGCAGCGGCGGCGGAGGGGTCAAAAACATTCAGTACTTC. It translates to CASSGGGGVKNIQYF.

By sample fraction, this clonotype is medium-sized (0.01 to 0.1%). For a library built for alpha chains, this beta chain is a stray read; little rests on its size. CDR3 sequence: CSVAGTGGRKTIYF. The CDR3 nucleotides are TGCAGCGTGGCCGGGACAGGGGGCCGGAAAACCATATATTTT. This chain connects TRBV29-1 to TRBJ1-3, with 12 positions matching TRBD1. V lost 6 bases, J lost 10 bases, and 10 bases stayed unmatched. The length of the CDR3 is 14 residues. CDR1 is SQVTM, CDR2 ANQGSEA, per germline.

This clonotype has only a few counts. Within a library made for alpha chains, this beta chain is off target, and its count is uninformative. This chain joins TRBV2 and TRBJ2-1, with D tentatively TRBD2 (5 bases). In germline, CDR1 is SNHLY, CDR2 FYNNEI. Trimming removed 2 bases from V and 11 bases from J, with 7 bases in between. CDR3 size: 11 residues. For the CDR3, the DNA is TGTGCCAGCAGTGAAAGGGAGAAGCAGTTCTTC. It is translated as CASSEREKQFF.

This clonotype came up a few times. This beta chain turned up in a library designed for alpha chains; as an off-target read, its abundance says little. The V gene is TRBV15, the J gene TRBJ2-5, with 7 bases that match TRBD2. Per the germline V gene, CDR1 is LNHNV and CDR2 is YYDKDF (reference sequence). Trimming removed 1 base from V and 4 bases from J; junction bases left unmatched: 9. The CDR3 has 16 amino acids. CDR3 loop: CATSRGPSGGRETQYF. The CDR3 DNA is TGTGCCACCAGCAGAGGTCCGTCGGGGGGTCGAGAGACCCAGTACTTC.

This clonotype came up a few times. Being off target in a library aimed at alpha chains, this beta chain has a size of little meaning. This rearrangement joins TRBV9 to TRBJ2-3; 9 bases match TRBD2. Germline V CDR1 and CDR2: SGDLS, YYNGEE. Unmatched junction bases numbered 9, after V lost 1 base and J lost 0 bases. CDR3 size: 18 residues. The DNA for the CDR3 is TGTGCCAGCAGCGTAACCAGCGGGGGGTCCTCAAGCACAGATACGCAGTATTTT. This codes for CASSVTSGGSSSTDTQYF.

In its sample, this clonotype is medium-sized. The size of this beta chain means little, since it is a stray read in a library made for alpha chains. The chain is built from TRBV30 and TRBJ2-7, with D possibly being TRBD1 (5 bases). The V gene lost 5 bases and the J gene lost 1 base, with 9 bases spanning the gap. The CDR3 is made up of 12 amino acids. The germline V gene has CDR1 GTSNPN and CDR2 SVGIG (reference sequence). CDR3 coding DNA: TGTGCCTGGTCTGACAGTTCCTACGAGCAGTACTTC. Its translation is CAWSDSSYEQYF.

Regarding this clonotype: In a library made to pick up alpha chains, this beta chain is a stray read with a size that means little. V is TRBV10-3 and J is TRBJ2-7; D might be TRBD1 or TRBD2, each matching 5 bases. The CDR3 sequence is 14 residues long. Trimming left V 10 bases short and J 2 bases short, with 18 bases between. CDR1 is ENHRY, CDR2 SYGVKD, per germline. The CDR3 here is CATTGAAAPYEQYF. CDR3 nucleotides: TGTGCCACTACCGGGGCCGCCGCACCCTACGAGCAGTACTTC.

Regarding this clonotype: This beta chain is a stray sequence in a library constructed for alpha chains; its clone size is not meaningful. As DNA, the CDR3 is TGTGCCAGCAGCCTCTTTCTGGGGGCTACAGATACGCAGTATTTT. The encoded protein is CASSLFLGATDTQYF. This chain connects TRBV7-2 to TRBJ2-3, with D possibly being TRBD1 (6 bases). Looked up from germline, CDR1 is SGHTA and CDR2 is FQGNSA. V lost 5 bases and J lost 3, with 15 bases in between. The CDR3 is 15 amino acids.

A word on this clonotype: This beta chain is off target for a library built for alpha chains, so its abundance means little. The CDR3 region has the DNA TGCGCCAGCAGCTTGGATGGGACCCAGTACTTC. Translated: CASSLDGTQYF. This chain links TRBV5-1 with TRBJ2-5; D is unresolved. Looked up from germline, CDR1 is SGHRS and CDR2 is YFSETQ. The CDR3 length is 11 residues. V was pared by 0 bases and J by 7 bases, with 4 bases between.

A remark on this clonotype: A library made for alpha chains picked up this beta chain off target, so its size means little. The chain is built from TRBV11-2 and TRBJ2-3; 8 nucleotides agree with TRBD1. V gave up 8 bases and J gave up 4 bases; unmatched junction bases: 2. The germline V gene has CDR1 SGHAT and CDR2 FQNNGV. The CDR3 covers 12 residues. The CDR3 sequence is CASGQGADTQYF. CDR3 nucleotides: TGTGCCAGCGGACAGGGTGCAGATACGCAGTATTTT. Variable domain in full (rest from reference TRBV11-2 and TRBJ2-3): EAGVAQSPRYKIIEKRQSVAFWCNPISGHATLYWYQQILGQGPKLLIQFQNNGVVDDSQLPKDRFSAERLKGVDSTLKIQPAKLEDSAVYLCASGQGADTQYFGPGTRLTVL.

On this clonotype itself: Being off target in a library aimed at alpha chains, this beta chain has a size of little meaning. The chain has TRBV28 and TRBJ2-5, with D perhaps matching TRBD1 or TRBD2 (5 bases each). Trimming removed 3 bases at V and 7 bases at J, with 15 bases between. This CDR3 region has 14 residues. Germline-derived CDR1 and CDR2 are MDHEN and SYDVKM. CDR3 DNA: TGTGCCAGCAGTTTCGGGGCAGCGAGGGGGACCCAGTACTTC. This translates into CASSFGAARGTQYF.

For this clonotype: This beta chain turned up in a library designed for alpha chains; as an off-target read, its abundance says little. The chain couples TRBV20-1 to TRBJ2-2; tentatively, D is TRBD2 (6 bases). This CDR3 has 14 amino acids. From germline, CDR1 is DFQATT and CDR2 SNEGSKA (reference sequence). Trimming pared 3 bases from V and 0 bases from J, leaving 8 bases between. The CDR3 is CSASGRTNTGELFF. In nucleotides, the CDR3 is TGCAGTGCTAGTGGGAGGACGAACACCGGGGAGCTGTTTTTT.

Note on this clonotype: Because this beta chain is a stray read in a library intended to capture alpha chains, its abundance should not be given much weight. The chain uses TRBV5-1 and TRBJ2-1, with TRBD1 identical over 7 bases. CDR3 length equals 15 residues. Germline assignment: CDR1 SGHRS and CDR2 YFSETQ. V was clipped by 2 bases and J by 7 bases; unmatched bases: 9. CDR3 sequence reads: CASSLTGAPENEQFF. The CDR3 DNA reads TGCGCCAGCAGCTTAACAGGGGCCCCCGAAAATGAGCAGTTCTTC.

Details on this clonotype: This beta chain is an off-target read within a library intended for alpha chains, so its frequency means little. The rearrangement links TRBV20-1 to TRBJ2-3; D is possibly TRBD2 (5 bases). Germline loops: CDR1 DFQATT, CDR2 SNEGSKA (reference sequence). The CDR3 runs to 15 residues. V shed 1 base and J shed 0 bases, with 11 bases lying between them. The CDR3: CSARAAVTSTDTQYF. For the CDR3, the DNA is TGCAGTGCTAGAGCAGCGGTAACTAGCACAGATACGCAGTATTTT.

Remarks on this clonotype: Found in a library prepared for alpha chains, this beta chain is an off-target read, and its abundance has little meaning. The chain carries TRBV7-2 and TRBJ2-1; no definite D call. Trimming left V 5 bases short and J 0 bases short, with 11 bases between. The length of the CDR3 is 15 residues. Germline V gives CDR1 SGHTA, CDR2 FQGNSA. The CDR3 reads CASSTTESSYNEQFF. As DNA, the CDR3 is TGTGCCAGCAGCACTACAGAGAGCTCCTACAATGAGCAGTTCTTC. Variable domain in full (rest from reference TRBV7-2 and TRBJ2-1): GAGVSQSPSNKVTEKGKDVELRCDPISGHTALYWYRQSLGQGLEFLIYFQGNSAPDKSGLPSDRFSAERTGGSVSTLTIQRTQQEDSAVYLCASSTTESSYNEQFFGPGTRLTVL.

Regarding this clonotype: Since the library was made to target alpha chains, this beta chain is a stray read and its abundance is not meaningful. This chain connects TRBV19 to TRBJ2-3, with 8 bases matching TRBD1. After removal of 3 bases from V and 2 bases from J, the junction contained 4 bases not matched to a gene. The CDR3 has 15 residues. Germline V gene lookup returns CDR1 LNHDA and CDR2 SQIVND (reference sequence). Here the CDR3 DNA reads TGTGCCAGTAGTATCCGGGACAGGAACACAGATACGCAGTATTTT. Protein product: CASSIRDRNTDTQYF.

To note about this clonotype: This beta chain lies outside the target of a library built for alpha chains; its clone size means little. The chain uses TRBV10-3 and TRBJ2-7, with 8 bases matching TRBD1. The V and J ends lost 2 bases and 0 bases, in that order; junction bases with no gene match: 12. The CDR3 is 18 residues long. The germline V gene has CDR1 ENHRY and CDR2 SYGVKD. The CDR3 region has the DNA TGTGCCATCAGTGAGCCAGGGGGACAGGCGTTGAGCTCCTACGAGCAGTACTTC. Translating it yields CAISEPGGQALSSYEQYF.

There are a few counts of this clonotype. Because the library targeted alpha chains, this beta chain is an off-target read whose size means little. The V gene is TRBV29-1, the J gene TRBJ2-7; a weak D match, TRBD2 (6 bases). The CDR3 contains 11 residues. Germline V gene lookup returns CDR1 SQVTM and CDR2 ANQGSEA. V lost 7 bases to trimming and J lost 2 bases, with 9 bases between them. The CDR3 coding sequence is TGCAGCGCCGGGACTCCCTACGAGCAGTACTTC. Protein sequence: CSAGTPYEQYF.

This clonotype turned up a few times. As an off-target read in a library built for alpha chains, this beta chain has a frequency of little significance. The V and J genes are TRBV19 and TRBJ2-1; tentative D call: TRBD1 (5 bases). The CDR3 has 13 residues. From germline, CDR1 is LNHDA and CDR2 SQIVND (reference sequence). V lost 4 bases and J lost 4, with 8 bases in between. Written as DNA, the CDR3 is TGTGCCAGTAGTAGGGGCCCATACAATGAGCAGTTCTTC. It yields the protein CASSRGPYNEQFF. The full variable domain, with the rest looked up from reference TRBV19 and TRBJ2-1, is DGGITQSPKYLFRKEGQNVTLSCEQNLNHDAMYWYRQDPGQGLRLIYYSQIVNDFQKGDIAEGYSVSREKKESFPLTVTSAQKNPTAFYLCASSRGPYNEQFFGPGTRLTVL.

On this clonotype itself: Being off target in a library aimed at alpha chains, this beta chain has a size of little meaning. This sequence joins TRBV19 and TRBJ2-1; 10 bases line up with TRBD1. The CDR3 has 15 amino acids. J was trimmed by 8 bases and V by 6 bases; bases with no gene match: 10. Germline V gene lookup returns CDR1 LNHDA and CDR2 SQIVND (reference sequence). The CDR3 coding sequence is TGTGCCAGTAGACAAGCCGGGACAGGGGCACATGAGCAGTTCTTC. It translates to CASRQAGTGAHEQFF. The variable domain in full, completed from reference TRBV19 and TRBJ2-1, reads DGGITQSPKYLFRKEGQNVTLSCEQNLNHDAMYWYRQDPGQGLRLIYYSQIVNDFQKGDIAEGYSVSREKKESFPLTVTSAQKNPTAFYLCASRQAGTGAHEQFFGPGTRLTVL.

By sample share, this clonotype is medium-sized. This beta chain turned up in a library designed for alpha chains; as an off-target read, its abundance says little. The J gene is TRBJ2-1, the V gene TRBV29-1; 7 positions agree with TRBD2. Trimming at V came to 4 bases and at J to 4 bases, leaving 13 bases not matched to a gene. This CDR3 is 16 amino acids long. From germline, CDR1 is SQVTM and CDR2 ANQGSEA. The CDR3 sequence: CSVVLAGRLAYNEQFF. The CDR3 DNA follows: TGCAGCGTTGTCTTGGCAGGAAGACTAGCATACAATGAGCAGTTCTTC.